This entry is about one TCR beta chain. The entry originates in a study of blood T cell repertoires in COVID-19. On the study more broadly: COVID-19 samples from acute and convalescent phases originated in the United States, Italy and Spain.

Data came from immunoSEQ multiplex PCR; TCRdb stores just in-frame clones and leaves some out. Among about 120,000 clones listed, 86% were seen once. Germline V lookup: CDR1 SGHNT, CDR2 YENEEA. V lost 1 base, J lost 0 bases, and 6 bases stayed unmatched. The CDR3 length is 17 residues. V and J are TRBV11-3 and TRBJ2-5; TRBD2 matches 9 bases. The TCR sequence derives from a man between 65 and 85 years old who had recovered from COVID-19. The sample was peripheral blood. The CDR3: CASSLASPSGDQETQYF. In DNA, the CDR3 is TGTGCCAGCAGCTTAGCTTCCCCTAGCGGGGACCAAGAGACCCAGTACTTC.